This T cell receptor (beta chain) was captured by sequencing in a study of blood T cells in healthy people across ages. Study context: Capture by template switching was about one barcoded beta molecule per two T cells.

The CDR3 loop spans 16 amino acids. The germline CDR1 and CDR2 sequences are LGHNA and YNFKEQ. A J-beta primer mix and a sample-barcoded 5' primer were used in a second PCR of roughly 7 to 12 cycles. Each of the cDNA molecules was tagged by a template-switch adaptor with 12 random nucleotides. One entry per CDR3 protein, called by TCRdb with MiXCR from the 5' RACE reads. The sample carries approximately 800,000 distinct CDR3 sequences, 56% recorded once. Study findings and constraints: Older age coincided with a roughly linear decline in TCR beta diversity per million T cells.

As concerns this clonotype: As yet, its antigen is unknown. At one end, the junction sequence differs from germline, possibly due to a read error.

The clonotype originates from a man aged 35-49 years in good health. The V call is TRBV4-2, the J call TRBJ2-3; the D gene is possibly TRBD2 (6 bases). What was sequenced was blood. The CDR3 sequence: CASSRQLAAGTDTQYF. CDR3 bases: TGCGCCAGCAGCCGACAACTAGCAGCTGGCACAGATACGCAGTATTTT.